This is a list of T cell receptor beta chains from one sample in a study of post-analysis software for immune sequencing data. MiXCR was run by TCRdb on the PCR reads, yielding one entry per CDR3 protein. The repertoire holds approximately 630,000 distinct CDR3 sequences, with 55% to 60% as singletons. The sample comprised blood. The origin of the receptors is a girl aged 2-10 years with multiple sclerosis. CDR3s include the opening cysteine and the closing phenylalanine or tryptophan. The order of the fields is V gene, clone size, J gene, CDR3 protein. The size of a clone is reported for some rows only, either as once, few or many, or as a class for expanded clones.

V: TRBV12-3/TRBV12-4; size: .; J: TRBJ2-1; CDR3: CASSLLGLAGASYNEQFF
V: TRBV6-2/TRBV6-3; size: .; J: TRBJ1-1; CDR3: CASSYSKGNTEAFF
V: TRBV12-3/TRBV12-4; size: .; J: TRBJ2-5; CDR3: CASTGGQGQETQYF
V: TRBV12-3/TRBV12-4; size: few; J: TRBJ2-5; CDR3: CASSLLSREETQYF
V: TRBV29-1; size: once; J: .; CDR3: CSVTTGVDEQYF
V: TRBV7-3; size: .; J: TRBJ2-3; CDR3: CASSWGAADTQYF
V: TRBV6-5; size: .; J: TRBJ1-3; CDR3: CASSYEESGNTIYF
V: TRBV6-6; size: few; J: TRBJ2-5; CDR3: CASSPGLRALETQYF
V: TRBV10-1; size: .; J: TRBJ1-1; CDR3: CASSEFQTGGTEAFF
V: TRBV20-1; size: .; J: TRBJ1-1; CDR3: CSASMVLGTEAFF
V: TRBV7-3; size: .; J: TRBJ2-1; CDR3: CASSLEAGFIYNEQFF
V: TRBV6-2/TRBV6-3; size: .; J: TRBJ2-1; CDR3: CASRSGGAINEQFF
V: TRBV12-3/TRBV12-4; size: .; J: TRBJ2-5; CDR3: CASSPFGRAQYF
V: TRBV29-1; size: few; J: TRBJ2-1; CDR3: CSVETGRLHEQFF
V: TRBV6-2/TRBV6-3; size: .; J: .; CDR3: CASSYGAGSRRLDEQYF
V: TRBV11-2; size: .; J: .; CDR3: CASSPRPGAETQYF
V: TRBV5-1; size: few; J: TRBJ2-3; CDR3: CASSFRNPTGTTDTQYF